This TCR beta chain was obtained from a study of shared clonotypes between healthy human individuals (dated by TCRdb to the early 2020s). Concerning the study at large: The cohort comprised a couple of women and a few men aged 18 to 49 years. To estimate repertoire size and how much clonotypes are shared between individuals, the study performed deep sequencing of blood TCR repertoires from roughly five healthy adults. To increase sequencing depth and limit assay-specific biases, TCR repertoire library preparation and sequencing were carried out by different laboratories using diverse techniques. Per donor, leukapheresis produced somewhere between about 0.9 and 9.5 billion PBMCs. Per donor, three plates each were used for CD4 naive and CD4 memory, two for CD8 naive, and one for CD8 memory. Findings and caveats that apply to the study as a whole: When four donors were compared, the shared fraction of clonotypes was roughly 5% for naive CD4, 3.5% to 4% for naive CD8, 2% to 2.5% for memory CD4, and around 0.4% for memory CD8. Naive subsets generally had larger estimated clonotype richness than memory subsets. Rarefaction of sorted-subset datasets indicated incomplete sequencing despite the large sequencing depth. The genetic and exposure-history diversity represented was limited by the small number of donors. Pairwise subsampling led to the expectation that sequencing depth would affect the degree of clonotype sharing among donors. Clonotypes shared by all four sorted-subset donors showed higher generation probabilities than non-shared clonotypes. Only blood was sampled, and tissue TCR repertoires likely differ from those in blood.

On this clone itself: What this receptor recognizes is not known. No quality values exist for individual bases; no much larger clone is one base distant.

The CDR3 starts with the cysteine, ends with the phenylalanine, and has 16 residues. Only CDR3 DNA remains: 48 bases, in frame from the first base. CDR1 SGHNT and CDR2 YYREEE are derived from the germline V gene (reference sequence). For this chain, trimming is 0 bases at the V end and 0 bases at the J end, and the number of junction bases without a gene match is 3. TCR CDR3 regions were amplified from genomic DNA by multiplex PCR using the deep immunoSEQ assay. Extracted genomic DNA from each cell subset was spread evenly across all wells of several immunoSEQ 96-well plates, with each plate serving as a replicate. Each replicate PCR for sorted subsets received about 200 ng genomic DNA, equal to some 32,000 T cell genomes. Purified libraries were measured with a Qubit 3.0 fluorometer, size-checked on a Bioanalyzer 2100, and measured again with the KAPA Library Quantification kit. Every immunoSEQ 96-well plate was sequenced on a dedicated single-read 150-cycle Illumina NextSeq 550 flow cell. In the paper's pipeline: The immunoSEQ output contained only junctional sequences without quality scores, so filtering could not match that applied to full-length reads. Sequences were annotated with PyIR, a Python wrapper for IgBLAST v1.9, and V/J genes and CDR3 were assigned using IMGT germline references. Reads with weak V/J assignments (E-value above 1e-6), missing CDR3, stop codons, out-of-frame junctions, or ambiguous translated residues were removed. A V3J clonotype was defined by an identical inferred V gene, J gene, and CDR3 amino acid sequence. To compute the percentage overlap between repertoires, the number of shared unique clonotypes was divided by the size of the smaller repertoire. Richness of each repertoire was evaluated using RTK rarefaction, the Chao1 estimator, and Recon v2.1 estimates of unobserved clonotypes. For all TCRbeta clonotypes obtained by the gDNA method from a few donors, generation probabilities were computed with OLGA. This is the immuneACCESS table as TCRdb keeps it, with only in-frame sequences that have V and J called. A part of the clones is gone; compared with another copy, unresolved V genes explain less than half, and the rest is unexplained. The V and J calls and clone size come from that table; D and trimming were worked out from the DNA. This sample is represented by under 850,000 clones; over 60% of them were singletons. In total, the top ten clones hold less than 2% of the sample.

The donors were healthy, HIV-negative adults who had no recently reported acute infections or vaccinations. Only Caucasian adults living in Nashville, Tennessee, USA were represented among the donors. CD4+ T cells were enriched through magnetic negative selection, after which naive cells were positively selected on CD45RA and the remaining negative fraction served as the memory subset. After blood collection by leukapheresis, PBMCs were isolated using Ficoll-Histopaque density gradient centrifugation and then cryopreserved in the vapor phase of liquid nitrogen. Purity and quantity of every magnetically sorted T cell population were checked by analytical flow cytometry. Genomic DNA was isolated from every sorted fraction and measured by UV absorbance on a Nanodrop 2000c.

The sequencing sample was made of memory CD4+ T cells sorted from blood. The meaning of the sample's cell subset or site label: CD45RA-negative fraction. The source of this sequence is a woman between 25 and 40 years old in good health. The rearrangement joined TRBV5-4 to TRBJ1-3; TRBD1 lines up with 7 middle nucleotides. The nucleotide sequence is TGTGCCAGCAGCTTGGCGACAGGGAACTCTGGAAACACCATATATTTT. Its coded protein is CASSLATGNSGNTIYF. Joined to the reference TRBV5-4 and TRBJ1-3 proteins, this CDR3 gives the full variable domain: ETGVTQSPTHLIKTRGQQVTLRCSSQSGHNTVSWYQQALGQGPQFIFQYYREEENGRGNFPPRFSGLQFPNYSSELNVNALELDDSALYLCASSLATGNSGNTIYFGEGSWLTVV.